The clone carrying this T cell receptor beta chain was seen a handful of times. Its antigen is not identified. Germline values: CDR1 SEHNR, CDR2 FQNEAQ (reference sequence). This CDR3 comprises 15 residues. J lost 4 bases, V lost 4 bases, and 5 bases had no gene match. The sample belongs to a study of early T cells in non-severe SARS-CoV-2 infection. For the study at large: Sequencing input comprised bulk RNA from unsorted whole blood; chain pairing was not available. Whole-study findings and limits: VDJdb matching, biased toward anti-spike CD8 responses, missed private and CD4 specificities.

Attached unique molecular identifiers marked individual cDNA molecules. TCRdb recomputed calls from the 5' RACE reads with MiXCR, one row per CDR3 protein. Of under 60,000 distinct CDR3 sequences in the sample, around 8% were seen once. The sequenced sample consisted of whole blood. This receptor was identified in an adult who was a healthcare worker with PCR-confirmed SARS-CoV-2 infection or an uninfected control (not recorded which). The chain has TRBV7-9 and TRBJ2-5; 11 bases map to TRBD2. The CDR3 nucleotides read TGTGCCAGCAGCTCCCTAGCGGGAGGAACAGAGACCCAGTACTTC. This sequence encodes CASSSLAGGTETQYF.